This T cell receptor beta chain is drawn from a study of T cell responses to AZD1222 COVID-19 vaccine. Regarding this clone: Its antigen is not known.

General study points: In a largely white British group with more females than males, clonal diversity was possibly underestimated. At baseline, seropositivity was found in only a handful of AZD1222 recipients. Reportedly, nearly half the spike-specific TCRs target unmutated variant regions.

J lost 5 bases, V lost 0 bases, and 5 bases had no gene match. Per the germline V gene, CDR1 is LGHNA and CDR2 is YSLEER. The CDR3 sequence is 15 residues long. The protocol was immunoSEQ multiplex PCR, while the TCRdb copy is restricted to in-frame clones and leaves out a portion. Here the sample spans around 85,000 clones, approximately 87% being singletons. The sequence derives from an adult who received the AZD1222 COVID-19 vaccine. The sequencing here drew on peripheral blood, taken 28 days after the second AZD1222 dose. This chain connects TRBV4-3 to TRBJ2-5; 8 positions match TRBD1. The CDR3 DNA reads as TGCGCCAGCAGCCAAGATCAGGGGGCCCGGGAGACCCAGTACTTC. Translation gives CASSQDQGARETQYF.